This entry concerns a single T cell receptor beta chain. The data derive from a study of blood T cells in healthy people across ages. Study-level background: Template switching recovered approximately one barcoded beta molecule for every two T cells.

This CDR3 region has 15 residues. V was pared by 6 bases and J by 5 bases, with 10 bases of the junction left unmatched. The V gene's germline CDR1 is LGHDT and CDR2 YNNKEL (reference sequence). PCR was performed a second time for roughly 7 to 11 cycles using a sample-barcoded 5' primer and a J-beta primer mix. One entry per CDR3 protein, called by TCRdb with MiXCR from the 5' RACE reads. The sample consists of about 1.6 million distinct CDR3 sequences, about 35% of them appearing once. The receptor comes from a woman under 40 in good health. The sequencing sample was made of blood. The rearrangement links TRBV3-1 to TRBJ2-7; 10 nucleotides agree with TRBD1. The CDR3 here is CASRVAGTGDHEQYF. Written as DNA, the CDR3 is TGTGCCAGCAGGGTTGCCGGGACAGGGGACCACGAGCAGTACTTC.